This T cell receptor beta chain is drawn from a study of blood T cells in healthy people across ages. Broader study findings: The long-lived group displayed more naive CD4+ cells, plus higher diversity, than the aged donors did. Per million T cells, TCR beta diversity dropped roughly linearly as age increased. With naive T cell percentage, TCR beta diversity showed a strong correlation. Changes in expanded clonotypes were possibly confounded, as the CMV status of donors was unknown.

A remark on this clonotype: Its antigen is currently unknown.

V trimming: 2 bases; J trimming: 8 bases; junction bases outside the gene matches: 0. The germline V gene has CDR1 MNHEY and CDR2 SVGAGI. This CDR3 has 12 amino acids. For the second PCR, which ran for about 7 to 11 cycles, a sample-barcoded 5' primer and a J-beta primer mix were used. One entry per CDR3 protein results from TCRdb running MiXCR on the 5' RACE reads. The sample yields about 770,000 distinct CDR3 sequences, under 45% seen once. This chain connects TRBV6-5 to TRBJ2-1; 7 bases match TRBD2. This sequence originates from a man aged 55-75 years in good health. Sequenced sample: blood. The CDR3 coding sequence is TGTGCCAGCAGTTACCGGGGGGATGAGCAGTTCTTC. Protein sequence: CASSYRGDEQFF.